This TCR beta chain came from a study of blood T cell repertoires in COVID-19. The assay was immunoSEQ multiplex PCR, and TCRdb's table has in-frame clones only and misses some. The sample holds roughly 200,000 clones, approximately 83% seen once. V shed 10 bases and J 5 bases; nucleotides not matched to a gene: 14. Germline V lookup: CDR1 KGHDR, CDR2 SFDVKD. The CDR3 extends over 15 amino acids. The sample consisted of peripheral blood. This TCR came from a man in his forties or fifties with active or convalescent COVID-19. This chain uses TRBV24-1 with TRBJ2-3, with TRBD1 identical over 7 bases. The DNA for the CDR3 is TGTGCCACTTCTGAAGTCCGGGACAGAAAAGATACGCAGTATTTT. Its protein is CATSEVRDRKDTQYF.